This record covers a single TCR beta chain. What it binds is not known. This entry comes from a study of T cell repertoires in cytomegalovirus infection. Study-level information: Indicated by public TCR beta signatures were CMV infection and matching HLA type. Study-wide results and caveats: What dominated the ex vivo response were HLA-C-restricted CMV-specific TCR beta clonotypes.

In TCRdb, the reads were re-called with MiXCR into one record per CDR3 protein. The profile covers roughly 760,000 distinct CDR3 sequences, with under 40% appearing a single time and around 2.8% taken by the ten largest. The receptor's source is a human donor in good health (CMV status not recorded). Some clones in this sample may be carry-over from other donors' samples. Specimen: PBMCs.

The CDR3 region has the DNA TGTGCCAGCAGTTTCATAGGGATGGGGGCCTACGAGCAGTACTTC. As protein: CASSFIGMGAYEQYF. The chain combines TRBV12-3 or TRBV12-4 with TRBJ2-7, with D perhaps assigned TRBD1 or TRBD2 (5 bases each). CDR3 size: 15 residues. V lost 3 bases and J 2 bases, leaving 14 bases between the germline ends.